This TCR beta chain originates from a study of Graves' ophthalmopathy and Graves' hyperthyroidism. Study-wide background: Stable hyperthyroidism referred to disease that showed no ophthalmopathy within 18 months of follow-up.

Germline CDR1 ENHRY, CDR2 SYGVKD. V gave up 3 bases and J gave up 2 bases, with 14 bases separating them. The CDR3 loop spans 15 amino acids. This clonotype was detected many times. The study amplified TCR beta CDR3 regions using RNA transcripts. RT-PCR in the first round used HTBI primers; a second-round multiplex PCR followed. One entry per CDR3 protein results from TCRdb running MiXCR on the multiplex PCR reads. The table lists over a million distinct CDR3 sequences, about two fifths of them singletons. The genes are TRBV10-3 and TRBJ2-7; weak D call: TRBD1 (5 bases). This TCR was sampled from an adult man with Graves' hyperthyroidism. Specimen: peripheral blood or thyroid tissue (not recorded which). The CDR3 spells CAISDPAGFAYEQYF. The CDR3 coding sequence is TGTGCCATCAGTGACCCGGCAGGGTTTGCCTACGAGCAGTACTTC.